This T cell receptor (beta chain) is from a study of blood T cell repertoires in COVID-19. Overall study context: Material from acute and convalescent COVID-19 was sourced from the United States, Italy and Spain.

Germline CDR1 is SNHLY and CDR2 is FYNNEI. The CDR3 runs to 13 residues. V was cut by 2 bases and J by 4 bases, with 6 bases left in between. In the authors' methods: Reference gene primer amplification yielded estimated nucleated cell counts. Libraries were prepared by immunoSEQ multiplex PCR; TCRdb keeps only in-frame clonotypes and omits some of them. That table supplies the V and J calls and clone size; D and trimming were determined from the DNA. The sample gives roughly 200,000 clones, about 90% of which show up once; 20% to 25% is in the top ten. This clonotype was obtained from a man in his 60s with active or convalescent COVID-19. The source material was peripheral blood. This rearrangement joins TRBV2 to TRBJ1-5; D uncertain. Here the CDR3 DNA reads TGTGCCAGCAGTGAATTGGAGAATCAGCCCCAGCATTTT. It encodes CASSELENQPQHF.